Listed here is a single T cell receptor beta chain. Its antigen is still unknown. The CDR3 is 14 residues long. V lost 1 base, J lost 1 base, and 8 bases lay in between. The germline V gene has CDR1 SGDLS and CDR2 YYNGEE. The data originate from a study of CD8+ T cells in alopecia areata. The study, taken as a whole, reports: For patients receiving tofacitinib, scalp clonality and expanded CD8+ clones among the top 100 significantly decreased.

Extraction and reverse transcription of RNA yielded cDNA as the sequencing template. Sequencing used immunoSEQ multiplex PCR; TCRdb keeps in-frame clones, though not all of them. The profile shows about 210,000 clones, more than 60% of them singletons. Treatment indicated: oral pan-JAK inhibitor, 5-10 mg twice daily. The source of this sequence is a human donor with alopecia areata. The rearrangement links TRBV9 to TRBJ1-1; a possible D gene is TRBD1 (6 bases). This material consisted of CD4+ T cells sorted from blood, taken at approximately week 42, from a patient treated with tofacitinib. The CDR3 loop reads CASSVLGQNTEAFF. DNA for the CDR3: TGTGCCAGCAGCGTATTGGGACAGAACACTGAAGCTTTCTTT.